This T cell receptor beta chain is from a study of T cell repertoires in cytomegalovirus infection. Regarding this clonotype: The antigen is undetermined.

TCRdb redid the calling of the reads with MiXCR, one entry per CDR3 protein. The sample lists about 480,000 distinct CDR3 sequences, 25% to 35% occurring once. V dropped 5 bases and J dropped 4 bases, with 17 bases sitting between them. Germline-derived CDR1 and CDR2 are SNHLY and FYNNEI. This CDR3 region has 16 residues. The V gene is TRBV2, the J gene TRBJ2-2, with unresolved D. This specimen was cultured PBMCs, taken from culture after CMV antigen stimulation. This receptor was identified in a human donor in good health (CMV status not recorded). Some clones in this sample may be carry-over from other donors' samples. CDR3 coding DNA: TGTGCCAGCAGTCCAAAGGCACAGTCCGCCACCGGGGAGCTGTTTTTT. Its translation: CASSPKAQSATGELFF.